The 24 T cell receptor beta chains listed next were all sequenced from one sample in a study of T-cell reconstitution after alpha-beta-depleted transplantation in children. During its preparation, the TCRbeta library received unique molecular identifiers. TCRdb reprocessed the PCR reads with MiXCR, giving one entry per CDR3 protein. Here the sample spans just over 200,000 distinct CDR3 sequences, about 8.4% being singletons. The sequences come from PBMCs, mostly from graft donor cells, collected 360 days after TCRalphabeta/CD19-depleted stem cell transplant. The receptors were sampled from a male patient under 10 years old who had a stem cell transplant for acute myeloid leukemia, so the T cells may come from the graft donor.

This clonotype has at least ten counts. This rearrangement joins TRBV5-5 to TRBJ2-1; 7 bases fit TRBD2. CDR1 SGHKS and CDR2 YYEKEE come from the germline V gene (reference sequence). This CDR3 is 15 amino acids long. V shed 3 bases and J 3 bases; nucleotides not matched to a gene: 6. CDR3 nucleotides: TGTGCCAGCAGCTGGGGCCTAGCGGACTACAATGAGCAGTTCTTC. Amino acids: CASSWGLADYNEQFF.

This chain links TRBV7-3 with TRBJ2-7; the D gene is possibly TRBD2 (5 bases). CDR1 is SGHTA and CDR2 is FQGTGA in the germline V gene. Trimming removed 1 base from V and 7 bases from J, with 17 bases in between. This CDR3 is 15 amino acids long. CDR3 residues: CASSLSPRGVNEQYF. CDR3 nucleotides: TGTGCCAGCAGCTTAAGTCCCCGGGGAGTAAATGAGCAGTACTTC.

Only a few counts were recorded for this clonotype. CDR3 amino acids: CASSYHRGQETQYF. CDR3 nucleotide sequence: TGTGCCAGCAGTTACCACAGGGGCCAAGAGACCCAGTACTTC. V gene TRBV6-2 or TRBV6-3 combines with J gene TRBJ2-5, with 7 nucleotides matching TRBD1. Unmatched junction bases numbered 1, after V lost 2 bases and J lost 1 base. Germline values: CDR1 MNHEY, CDR2 SVGEGT. The CDR3 runs 14 residues.

This clonotype was seen at least ten times. The chain joins TRBV29-1 to TRBJ2-1; 9 bases line up with TRBD2. V dropped 4 bases and J dropped 4; count of bases not matched to a gene: 8. Germline V gene lookup returns CDR1 SQVTM and CDR2 ANQGSEA. The length of the CDR3 is 15 residues. This chain's CDR3 is CSVGPGTSSYNEQFF. The CDR3 DNA reads as TGCAGCGTTGGCCCCGGGACTAGCAGTTACAATGAGCAGTTCTTC.

This clonotype came up many times. The chain carries TRBV6-5 and TRBJ2-1; D tentatively fits TRBD1 or TRBD2 (5 bases each). The V and J ends lost 0 bases and 2 bases respectively, with 8 bases between them. The CDR3 contains 15 residues. In germline, CDR1 is MNHEY, CDR2 SVGAGI. The CDR3 DNA is TGTGCCAGCAGTTACTCCCGGGGACCCTACAATGAGCAGTTCTTC. Residues: CASSYSRGPYNEQFF.

This clonotype has a count of ten or more. J is TRBJ2-3 and V is TRBV7-2; D is ambiguous. The CDR3 sequence is 14 residues long. The germline gives CDR1 SGHTA, CDR2 FQGNSA. Trimming left V 4 bases short and J 3 bases short, with 11 bases between. CDR3 residues: CASSSMLVTDTQYF. CDR3 DNA: TGTGCCAGCAGCTCCATGCTCGTAACAGATACGCAGTATTTT.

The chain carries TRBV15 and TRBJ1-5, with a weak D call TRBD1 (5 bases). The V end was cut by 0 bases, the J end by 6 bases, with 12 bases between. Germline lookup yields CDR1 LNHNV and CDR2 YYDKDF (reference sequence). The CDR3 has 15 amino acids. Here the CDR3 reads CATSRDKAGFQPQHF. The CDR3 DNA is TGTGCCACCAGCAGAGATAAGGCAGGGTTTCAGCCCCAGCATTTT.

This clonotype has only a few counts. V gene TRBV5-1 combines with J gene TRBJ1-2; no clear D. V shed 4 bases and J shed 3 bases, with 13 bases lying between them. The germline gives CDR1 SGHRS, CDR2 YFSETQ. CDR3 length equals 14 residues. The CDR3: CASSPRQRDYGYTF. The CDR3 DNA is TGCGCCAGCAGCCCGAGGCAGAGGGACTATGGCTACACCTTC.

This clonotype has a handful of counts. V usage is TRBV12-3 or TRBV12-4 and J usage is TRBJ2-3; weak D call: TRBD1 (6 bases). The CDR3 contains 15 residues. Trimming stripped 4 bases from V and 0 bases from J, with 11 bases between. The CDR3: CASSWGTTSTDTQYF. CDR3 coding DNA: TGTGCCAGCAGTTGGGGGACAACTAGCACAGATACGCAGTATTTT.

The V gene is TRBV20-1, the J gene TRBJ2-3; TRBD2 matches at 13 bases. CDR1 DFQATT and CDR2 SNEGSKA come from the germline V gene (reference sequence). The V and J ends lost 5 bases and 0 bases, in that order; junction bases with no gene match: 17. This CDR3 contains 20 residues. CDR3 in DNA: TGCAGTGCTCCGCCCAGGACTAGCGGGAGTTATCAAAGAAGCACAGATACGCAGTATTTT. It codes for CSAPPRTSGSYQRSTDTQYF.

This clonotype was counted many times. This chain links TRBV12-3 or TRBV12-4 with TRBJ2-1; 7 nucleotides line up with TRBD2. J was trimmed by 7 bases and V by 4 bases; bases with no gene match: 4. The CDR3 has 13 residues. The CDR3 bases are TGTGCCAGCAGTTCCCCGGGGGGAAATGAGCAGTTCTTC. It yields the protein CASSSPGGNEQFF.

This clonotype has a handful of counts. This chain links TRBV12-3 or TRBV12-4 with TRBJ2-1; 9 nucleotides align to TRBD1. There are 15 residues in the CDR3. V was pared by 4 bases and J by 3 bases, with 4 bases of the junction left unmatched. The CDR3 region has the DNA TGTGCCAGCAGTTCCTCGGGACAGGGCTACAATGAGCAGTTCTTC. Protein product: CASSSSGQGYNEQFF.

There are many counts of this clonotype. The chain has TRBV28 and TRBJ2-7; 8 positions match TRBD2. CDR3 size: 14 residues. Germline V lookup: CDR1 MDHEN, CDR2 SYDVKM. V was clipped by 3 bases and J by 1 base; unmatched bases: 2. The CDR3 coding sequence is TGTGCCAGCAGTTTCCAGCGGGAGTCCTACGAGCAGTACTTC. Translating gives CASSFQRESYEQYF. Variable domain in full (rest from reference TRBV28 and TRBJ2-7): DVKVTQSSRYLVKRTGEKVFLECVQDMDHENMFWYRQDPGLGLRLIYFSYDVKMKEKGDIPEGYSVSREKKERFSLILESASTNQTSMYLCASSFQRESYEQYFGPGTRLTVT.

In this sample, this clonotype turned up a few times. V and J are TRBV18 and TRBJ2-3, with D hard to call. The V and J ends lost 0 bases and 6 bases respectively, with 7 bases between them. The CDR3 has 13 residues. Germline V gene sequence: CDR1 KGHSH, CDR2 LQKENI. The CDR3 spells CASSPPPYDTQYF. The CDR3 DNA reads as TGTGCCAGCTCACCACCCCCATACGATACGCAGTATTTT.

This clonotype was observed a few times. The chain recombines TRBV7-2 with TRBJ2-1; the D is unclear. CDR1 and CDR2 (germline): SGHTA, FQGNSA. The CDR3 extends over 11 amino acids. Trimming stripped 3 bases from V and 9 bases from J, with 6 bases between. Here the CDR3 DNA reads TGTGCCAGCAGCTTTTATAGTGAGCAGTTCTTC. Protein: CASSFYSEQFF.

This clonotype was seen only a few times. The V gene is TRBV20-1, the J gene TRBJ2-7; possible D gene TRBD1, 7 bases. This CDR3 has 13 residues. Trimming pared 5 bases from V and 0 bases from J, leaving 11 bases between. Germline CDR1 DFQATT, CDR2 SNEGSKA (reference sequence). CDR3 nucleotide sequence: TGCAGTGCTTTGGAGGGGGCCTCCTACGAGCAGTACTTC. This translates into CSALEGASYEQYF.

This clonotype was detected many times. The V call is TRBV3-1, the J call TRBJ1-1; D call uncertain. The CDR3 is made up of 13 amino acids. Germline V gene data show CDR1 as LGHDT and CDR2 as YNNKEL (reference sequence). V dropped 1 base and J dropped 3 bases, with 6 bases sitting between them. The CDR3 bases are TGTGCCAGCAGCCAAGTTGTATACACTGAAGCTTTCTTT. Translation gives CASSQVVYTEAFF. The complete variable domain, with remaining parts taken from reference TRBV3-1 and TRBJ1-1, reads DTAVSQTPKYLVTQMGNDKSIKCEQNLGHDTMYWYKQDSKKFLKIMFSYNNKELIINETVPNRFSPKSPDKAHLNLHINSLELGDSAVYFCASSQVVYTEAFFGQGTRLTVV.

This clonotype was picked up a small number of times. This chain links TRBV29-1 with TRBJ2-3; the D is unclear. This CDR3 contains 11 residues. The germline CDR1 and CDR2 sequences are SQVTM and ANQGSEA. Trimming took off 5 bases at V and 2 bases at J, with 5 bases between the two ends. CDR3 nucleotides: TGCAGCGTTCCCCTCACAGATACGCAGTATTTT. Encoded protein: CSVPLTDTQYF.

This clonotype appeared many times. This chain joins TRBV29-1 and TRBJ2-7, with a weak D call TRBD1 (7 bases). CDR3 length: 13 amino acids. V lost 7 bases, J lost 2 bases, and 15 bases lay in between. Looked up from germline, CDR1 is SQVTM and CDR2 is ANQGSEA. CDR3 loop: CSAEGTETYEQYF. The CDR3 DNA is TGCAGCGCGGAGGGGACAGAGACCTACGAGCAGTACTTC.

The sample holds many counts of this clonotype. In DNA, the CDR3 is TGTGCCACTTCAAAGGTCCAAGAGACCCAGTACTTC. Protein sequence: CATSKVQETQYF. The chain links TRBV18 to TRBJ2-5; D remains unclear. The CDR3 consists of 12 residues. V lost 10 bases and J 1 base, leaving 10 bases between the germline ends. Germline CDR1 reads KGHSH; CDR2 reads LQKENI.

This clonotype was picked up many times. This rearrangement joins TRBV20-1 to TRBJ2-1, with 8 nucleotides matching TRBD2. In germline, CDR1 is DFQATT, CDR2 SNEGSKA (reference sequence). The CDR3 is 13 residues long. The trim removed 3 bases at V and 8 bases at J, leaving 6 bases unmatched. The CDR3 region is CSASGGALYEQFF. CDR3 sequence (DNA): TGCAGTGCTAGCGGGGGGGCCCTGTATGAGCAGTTCTTC.

This clonotype was observed at least ten times. V and J are TRBV10-3 and TRBJ2-5; 11 bases are a match to TRBD1. Per the germline V gene, CDR1 is ENHRY and CDR2 is SYGVKD. This CDR3 is 14 amino acids long. Trimming removed 3 bases from V and 5 bases from J; junction bases left unmatched: 2. The CDR3 reads CAISEGTGGETQYF. Written as DNA, the CDR3 is TGTGCCATCAGTGAAGGGACAGGGGGGGAGACCCAGTACTTC.

This clonotype was counted at least ten times. The J gene is TRBJ2-7, the V gene TRBV7-9, with 13 nucleotides matching TRBD2. The V gene end was trimmed by 1 base and the J gene end by 12 bases; junction bases not matched to a gene: 3. The CDR3 covers 13 residues. The germline CDR1 and CDR2 sequences are SEHNR and FQNEAQ (reference sequence). The CDR3 loop is CASSLVTSGRRYF. The CDR3, as DNA: TGTGCCAGCAGCTTAGTGACTAGCGGGAGGCGGTACTTC. The full variable domain, rest sourced from reference TRBV7-9 and TRBJ2-7, is DTGVSQNPRHKITKRGQNVTFRCDPISEHNRLYWYRQTLGQGPEFLTYFQNEAQLEKSRLLSDRFSAERPKGSFSTLEIQRTEQGDSAMYLCASSLVTSGRRYFGPGTRLTVT.

The gene calls are TRBV20-1 and TRBJ1-1; D remains unclear. The length of the CDR3 is 11 residues. The germline V gene encodes CDR1 DFQATT and CDR2 SNEGSKA (reference sequence). The V end was cut by 5 bases, the J end by 7 bases, with 11 bases between. Here the CDR3 DNA reads TGCAGTGCTTTCCGACAAGTTGAAGCTTTCTTT. Translation: CSAFRQVEAFF.